The clone carrying this TCR beta chain has just a few counts. As yet, its antigen is unknown. TCRalpha and TCRbeta libraries used 5'RACE with constant-segment primers and UMIs. TCRdb reprocessed the 5' RACE reads via MiXCR and lists one record per CDR3 protein. The table shows approximately 150,000 distinct CDR3 sequences, with 10% to 15% occurring only once. This entry is derived from a study of T-cell memory formation after mild COVID-19. Study-wide results and caveats: For contracting clones, CD4+ ones sat mainly in CM and EM, CD8+ in EMRA.

V was shortened by 0 bases and J by 0 bases, with 9 bases between the two germline ends. The germline CDR1 and CDR2 sequences are MNHEY and SVGAGI. This CDR3 spans 16 amino acids. Sequencing input: PBMCs or a T cell subset sorted from them (not recorded which). The V call is TRBV6-5, the J call TRBJ1-3; no clear D gene. This sequence originates from a man aged 18 to 29 who had mild COVID-19 (a few samples of this study predate the infection). Cell type and time point are not known. This CDR3 is CASSYSWAYSGNTIYF. The CDR3 DNA reads TGTGCCAGCAGTTACTCATGGGCTTACTCTGGAAACACCATATATTTT.